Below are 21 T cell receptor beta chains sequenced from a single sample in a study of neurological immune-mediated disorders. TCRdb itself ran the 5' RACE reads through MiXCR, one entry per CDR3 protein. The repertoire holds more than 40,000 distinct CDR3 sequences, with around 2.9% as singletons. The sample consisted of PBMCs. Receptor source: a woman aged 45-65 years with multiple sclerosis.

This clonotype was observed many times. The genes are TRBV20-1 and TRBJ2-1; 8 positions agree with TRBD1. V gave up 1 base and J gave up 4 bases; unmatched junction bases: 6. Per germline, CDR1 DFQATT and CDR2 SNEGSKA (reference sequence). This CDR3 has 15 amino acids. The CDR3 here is CSARGRGRVYNEQFF. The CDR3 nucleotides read TGCAGTGCTAGAGGCAGGGGGCGCGTGTACAATGAGCAGTTCTTC.

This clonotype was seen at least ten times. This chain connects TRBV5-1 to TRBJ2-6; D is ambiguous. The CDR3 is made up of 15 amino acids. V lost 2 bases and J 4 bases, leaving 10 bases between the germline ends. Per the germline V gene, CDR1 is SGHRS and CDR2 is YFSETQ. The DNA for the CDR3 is TGCGCCAGCAGCTTTAGTGCCCAAGGGGCCAACGTCCTGACTTTC. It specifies CASSFSAQGANVLTF.

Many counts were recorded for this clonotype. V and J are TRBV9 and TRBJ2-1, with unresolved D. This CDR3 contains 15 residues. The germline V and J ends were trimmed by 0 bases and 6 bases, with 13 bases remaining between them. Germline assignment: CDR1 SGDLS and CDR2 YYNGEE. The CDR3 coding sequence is TGTGCCAGCAGCGTAGGTCCCCCAAGTACCAATGAGCAGTTCTTC. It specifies CASSVGPPSTNEQFF. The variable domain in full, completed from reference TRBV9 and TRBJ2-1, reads DSGVTQTPKHLITATGQRVTLRCSPRSGDLSVYWYQQSLDQGLQFLIQYYNGEERAKGNILERFSAQQFPDLHSELNLSSLELGDSALYFCASSVGPPSTNEQFFGPGTRLTVL.

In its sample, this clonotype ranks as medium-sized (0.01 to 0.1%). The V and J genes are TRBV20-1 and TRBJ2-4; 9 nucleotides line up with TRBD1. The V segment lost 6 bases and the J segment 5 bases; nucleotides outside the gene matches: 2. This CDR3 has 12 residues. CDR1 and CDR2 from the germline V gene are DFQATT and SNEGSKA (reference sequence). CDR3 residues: CSAGQGQNIQYF. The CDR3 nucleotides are TGCAGTGCGGGACAGGGTCAAAACATTCAGTACTTC.

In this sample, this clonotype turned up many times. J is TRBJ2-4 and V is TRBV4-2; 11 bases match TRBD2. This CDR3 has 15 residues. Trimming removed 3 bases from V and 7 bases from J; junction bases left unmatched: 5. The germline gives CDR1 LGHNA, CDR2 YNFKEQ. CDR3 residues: CASSHSGGASNIQYF. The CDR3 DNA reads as TGTGCCAGCAGCCATAGCGGGGGGGCCAGTAACATTCAGTACTTC.

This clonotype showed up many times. CDR3 nucleotide sequence: TGCGCCAGCAGCTTGACAGAAGATTCACCCCTCCACTTT. Its protein is CASSLTEDSPLHF. The chain recombines TRBV5-1 with TRBJ1-6; D remains unclear. Germline-derived CDR1 and CDR2 are SGHRS and YFSETQ. This CDR3 has 13 residues. V was cut by 1 base and J by 8 bases, with 7 bases left in between.

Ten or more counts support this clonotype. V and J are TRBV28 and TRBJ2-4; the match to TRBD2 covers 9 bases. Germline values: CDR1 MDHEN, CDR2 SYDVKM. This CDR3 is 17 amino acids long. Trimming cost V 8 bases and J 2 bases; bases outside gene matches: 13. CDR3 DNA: TGTGCCAGCCGGCCCATGGGACTAGCAAACACCAAAAACATTCAGTACTTC. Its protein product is CASRPMGLANTKNIQYF.

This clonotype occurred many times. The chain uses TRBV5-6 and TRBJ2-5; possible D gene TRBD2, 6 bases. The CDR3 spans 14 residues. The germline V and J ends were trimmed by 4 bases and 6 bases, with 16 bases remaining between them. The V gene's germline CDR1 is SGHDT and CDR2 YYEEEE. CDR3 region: CASSLAAGRKTQYF. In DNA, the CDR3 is TGTGCCAGCAGCCTCGCGGCGGGACGAAAGACCCAGTACTTC.

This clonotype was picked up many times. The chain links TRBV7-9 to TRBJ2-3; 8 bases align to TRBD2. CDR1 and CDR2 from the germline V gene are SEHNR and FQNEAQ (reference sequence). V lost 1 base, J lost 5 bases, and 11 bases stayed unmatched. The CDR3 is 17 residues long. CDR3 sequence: CASSLGDGTRDKDTQYF. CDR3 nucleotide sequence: TGTGCCAGCAGCTTAGGCGACGGGACTAGAGATAAAGATACGCAGTATTTT.

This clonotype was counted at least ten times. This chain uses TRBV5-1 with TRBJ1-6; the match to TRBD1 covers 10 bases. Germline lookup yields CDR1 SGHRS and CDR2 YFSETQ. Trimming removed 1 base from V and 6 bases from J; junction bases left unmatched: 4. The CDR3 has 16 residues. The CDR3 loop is CASSLKGTGVNSPLHF. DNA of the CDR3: TGCGCCAGCAGCTTGAAGGGGACAGGGGTTAATTCACCCCTCCACTTT.

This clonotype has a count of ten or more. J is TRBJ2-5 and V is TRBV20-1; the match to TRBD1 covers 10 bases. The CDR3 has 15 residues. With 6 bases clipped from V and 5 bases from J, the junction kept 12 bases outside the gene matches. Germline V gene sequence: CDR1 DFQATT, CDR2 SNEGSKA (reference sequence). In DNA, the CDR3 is TGCAGTGCAACTATTAGACAGGGGGCTCGGGAGACCCAGTACTTC. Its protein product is CSATIRQGARETQYF.

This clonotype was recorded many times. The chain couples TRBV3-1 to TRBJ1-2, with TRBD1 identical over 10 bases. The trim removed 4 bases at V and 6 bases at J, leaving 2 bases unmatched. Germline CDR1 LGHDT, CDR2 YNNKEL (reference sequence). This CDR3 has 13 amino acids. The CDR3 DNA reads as TGTGCCAGCAGCCCGGACAGGGGGAATGGCTACACCTTC. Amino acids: CASSPDRGNGYTF.

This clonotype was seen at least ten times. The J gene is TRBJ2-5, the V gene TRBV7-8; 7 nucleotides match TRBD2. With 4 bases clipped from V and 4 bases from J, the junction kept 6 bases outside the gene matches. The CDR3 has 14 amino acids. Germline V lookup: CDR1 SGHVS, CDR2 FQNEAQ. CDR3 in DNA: TGTGCCAGCAGCTCCCACGGACTAGGAGAGACCCAGTACTTC. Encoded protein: CASSSHGLGETQYF.

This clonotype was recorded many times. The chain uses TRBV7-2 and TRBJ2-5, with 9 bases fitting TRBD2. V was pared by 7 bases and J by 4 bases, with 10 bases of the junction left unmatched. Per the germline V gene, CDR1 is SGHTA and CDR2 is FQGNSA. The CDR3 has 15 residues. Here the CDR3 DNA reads TGTGCCAGCACCCTAGGGGCGGGGGGGCGAGAGACCCAGTACTTC. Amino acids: CASTLGAGGRETQYF.

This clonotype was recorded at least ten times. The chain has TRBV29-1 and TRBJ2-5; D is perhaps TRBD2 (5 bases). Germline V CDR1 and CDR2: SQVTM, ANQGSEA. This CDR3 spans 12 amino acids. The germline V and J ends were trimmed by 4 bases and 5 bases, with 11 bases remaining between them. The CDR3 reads CSVAEGEETQYF. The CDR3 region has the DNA TGCAGCGTTGCAGAGGGAGAGGAGACCCAGTACTTC.

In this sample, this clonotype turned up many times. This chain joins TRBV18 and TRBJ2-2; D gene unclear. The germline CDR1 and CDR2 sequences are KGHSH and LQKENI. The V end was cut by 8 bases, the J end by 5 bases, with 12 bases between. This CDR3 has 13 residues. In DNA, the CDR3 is TGTGCCAGCCCGGCGTCCGAAACCGGGGAGCTGTTTTTT. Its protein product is CASPASETGELFF.

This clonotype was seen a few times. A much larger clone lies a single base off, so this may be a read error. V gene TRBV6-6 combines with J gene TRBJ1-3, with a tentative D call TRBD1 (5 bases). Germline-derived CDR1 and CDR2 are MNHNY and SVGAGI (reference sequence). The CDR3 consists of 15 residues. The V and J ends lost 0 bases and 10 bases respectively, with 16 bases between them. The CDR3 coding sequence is TGTGCCAGCAGTTACTCGACGGATCGGGGGGAAACCATATATTTT. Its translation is CASSYSTDRGETIYF.

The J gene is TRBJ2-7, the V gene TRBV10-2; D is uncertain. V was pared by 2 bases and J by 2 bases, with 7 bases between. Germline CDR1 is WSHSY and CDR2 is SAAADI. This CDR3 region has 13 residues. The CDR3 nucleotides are TGCGCCAGCAGTGAGGCCAGGCCCTACGAGCAGTACGTC. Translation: CASSEARPYEQYV.

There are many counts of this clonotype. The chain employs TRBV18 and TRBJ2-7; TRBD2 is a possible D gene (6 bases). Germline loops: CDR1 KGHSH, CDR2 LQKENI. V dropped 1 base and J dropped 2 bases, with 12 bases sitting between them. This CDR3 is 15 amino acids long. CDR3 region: CASSPRASATYEQYF. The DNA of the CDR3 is TGTGCCAGCTCACCACGGGCTAGCGCAACCTACGAGCAGTACTTC.

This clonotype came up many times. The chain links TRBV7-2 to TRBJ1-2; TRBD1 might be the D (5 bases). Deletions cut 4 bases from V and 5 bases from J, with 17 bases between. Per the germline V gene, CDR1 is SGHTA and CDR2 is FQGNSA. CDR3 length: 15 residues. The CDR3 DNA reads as TGTGCCAGCAGCTCCACCGGGGCTCGTGTATATGGCTACACCTTC. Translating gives CASSSTGARVYGYTF.

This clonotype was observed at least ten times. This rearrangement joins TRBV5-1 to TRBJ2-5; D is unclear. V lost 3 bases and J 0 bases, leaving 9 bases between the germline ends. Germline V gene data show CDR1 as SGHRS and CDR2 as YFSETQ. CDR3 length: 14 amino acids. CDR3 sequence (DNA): TGCGCCAGCAGCTCAATGACACACCAAGAGACCCAGTACTTC. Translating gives CASSSMTHQETQYF.